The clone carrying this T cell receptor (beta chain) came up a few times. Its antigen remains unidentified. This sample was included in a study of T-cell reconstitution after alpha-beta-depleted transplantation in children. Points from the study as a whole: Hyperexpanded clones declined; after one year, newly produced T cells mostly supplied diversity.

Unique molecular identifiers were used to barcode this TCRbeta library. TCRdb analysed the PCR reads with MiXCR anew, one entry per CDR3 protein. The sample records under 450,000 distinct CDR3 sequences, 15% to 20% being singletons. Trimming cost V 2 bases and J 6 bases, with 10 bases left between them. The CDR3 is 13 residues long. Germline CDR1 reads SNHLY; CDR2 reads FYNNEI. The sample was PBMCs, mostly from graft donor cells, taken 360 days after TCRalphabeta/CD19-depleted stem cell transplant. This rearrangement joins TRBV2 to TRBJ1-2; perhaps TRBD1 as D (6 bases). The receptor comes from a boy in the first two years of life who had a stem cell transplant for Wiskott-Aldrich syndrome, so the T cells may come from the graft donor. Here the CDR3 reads CASSERGPNGYTF. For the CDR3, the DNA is TGTGCCAGCAGTGAACGGGGGCCGAATGGCTACACCTTC.